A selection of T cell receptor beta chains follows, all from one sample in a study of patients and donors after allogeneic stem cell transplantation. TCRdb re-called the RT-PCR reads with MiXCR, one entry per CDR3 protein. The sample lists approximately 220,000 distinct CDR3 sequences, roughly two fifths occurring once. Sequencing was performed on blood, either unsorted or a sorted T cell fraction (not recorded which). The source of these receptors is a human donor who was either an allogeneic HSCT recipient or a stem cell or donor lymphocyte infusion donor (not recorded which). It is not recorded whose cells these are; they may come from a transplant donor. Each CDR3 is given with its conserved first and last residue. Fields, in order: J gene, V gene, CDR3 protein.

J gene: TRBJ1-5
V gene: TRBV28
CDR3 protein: CASSWGEMNQPQHF

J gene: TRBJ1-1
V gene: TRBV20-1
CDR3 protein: CSARRGTGRITNTEAFF

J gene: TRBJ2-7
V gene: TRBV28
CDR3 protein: CASSIRQELSYEQYF

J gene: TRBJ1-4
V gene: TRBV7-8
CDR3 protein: CASSLQTTNEKLFF

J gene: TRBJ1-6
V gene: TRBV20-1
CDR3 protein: CSAESVGSSPLHF

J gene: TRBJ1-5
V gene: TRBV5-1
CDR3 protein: CASSLGRNSNQPQHF

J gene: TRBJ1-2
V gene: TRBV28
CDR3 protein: CASSPSWVGSYGYTF

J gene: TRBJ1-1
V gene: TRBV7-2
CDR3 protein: CASSSVPDSQNTEAFF

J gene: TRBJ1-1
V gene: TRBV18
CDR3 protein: CASSPQSSVGNTEAFF

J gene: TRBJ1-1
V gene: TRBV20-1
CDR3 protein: CSARDRGAEAFF

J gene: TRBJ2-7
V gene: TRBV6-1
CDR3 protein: CASSEEGVAGKSDEQYF

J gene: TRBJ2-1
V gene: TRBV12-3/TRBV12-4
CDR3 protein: CASSPTGVRGNEQFF

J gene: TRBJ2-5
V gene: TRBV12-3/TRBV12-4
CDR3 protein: CASSPRTSGYQETQYF

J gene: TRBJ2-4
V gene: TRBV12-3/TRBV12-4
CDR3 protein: CASTLGGVRVAKNIQYF

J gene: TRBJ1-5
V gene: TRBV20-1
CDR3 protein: CSARDKRRGNQPKHF

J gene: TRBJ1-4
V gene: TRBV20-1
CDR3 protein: CSARIGFNEKLFF

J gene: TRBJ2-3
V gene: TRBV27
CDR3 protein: CASSHSGGAGDTQYF

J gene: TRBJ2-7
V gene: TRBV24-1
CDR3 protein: CATSEASSYEQYF

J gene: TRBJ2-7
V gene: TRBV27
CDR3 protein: CASSFSPSYEQYF

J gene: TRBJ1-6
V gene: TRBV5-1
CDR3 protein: CASCRDRSGNSPLHF

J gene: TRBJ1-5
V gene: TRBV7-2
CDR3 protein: CASSFAGTGGLFPNQPQHF

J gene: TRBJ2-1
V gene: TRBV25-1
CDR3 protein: CASSVGGDKSEQFF

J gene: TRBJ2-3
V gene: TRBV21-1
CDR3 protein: CASSDRNFSTDTQYF

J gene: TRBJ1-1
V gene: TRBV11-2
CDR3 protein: CASSLFRNTEAFF

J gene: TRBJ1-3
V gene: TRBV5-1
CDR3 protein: CASSLASGGDTGNTIYF

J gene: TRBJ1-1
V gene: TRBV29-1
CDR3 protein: CSVWDGKAFF

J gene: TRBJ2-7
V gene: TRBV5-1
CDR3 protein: CASSLRGQGIYEQYF

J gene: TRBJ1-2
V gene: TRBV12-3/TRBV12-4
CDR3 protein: CASSFDLSGGPSNYGYTF

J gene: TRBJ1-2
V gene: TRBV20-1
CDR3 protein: CSASRGRLGTGENGYTF

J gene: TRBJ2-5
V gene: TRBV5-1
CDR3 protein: CASKRALQETQYF

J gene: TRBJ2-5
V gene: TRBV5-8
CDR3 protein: CASSLGLSSSQDTQYF

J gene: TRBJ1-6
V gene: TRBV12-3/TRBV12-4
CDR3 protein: CASSFDREVTPLHF

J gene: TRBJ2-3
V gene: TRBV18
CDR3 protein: CASSPERTDTQYF

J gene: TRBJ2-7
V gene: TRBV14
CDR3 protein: CASSQDLLAAQYF

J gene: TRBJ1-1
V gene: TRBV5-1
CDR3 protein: CASSWKGRAEAFF

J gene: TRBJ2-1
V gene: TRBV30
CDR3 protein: CAWSLGEKTGGTYNEQFF

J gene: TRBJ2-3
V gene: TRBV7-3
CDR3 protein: CASSLRPKGAEDTQYF

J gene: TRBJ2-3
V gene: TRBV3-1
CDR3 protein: CASSQGALGRRTDTQYF

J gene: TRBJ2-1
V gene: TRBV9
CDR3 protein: CASSVGNSGGYNEQFF

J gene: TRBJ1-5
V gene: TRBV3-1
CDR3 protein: CASSQEAGDQPQHF